This section outlines one TCR beta chain sequence together with its context. The record originates from a study of control samples from healthy donors and cancer patients. The table came from immunoSEQ multiplex PCR; TCRdb's copy has only in-frame clones and leaves some out. The sample lists 120,000 or so clones, around 89% occurring once. The CDR3 runs 15 residues. Germline values: CDR1 LGHDT, CDR2 YNNKEL (reference sequence). J gave up 8 bases and V 0 bases, and 9 bases lay outside the gene matches. What was sequenced was blood. The chain combines TRBV3-1 (or the pseudogene TRBV3-2) with TRBJ1-2, with 7 bases fitting TRBD1. The receptor's source is a man aged 45-65 years in good health. CDR3 amino acids: CASSQDWAGGEGYTF. As DNA, the CDR3 is TGTGCCAGCAGCCAAGATTGGGCAGGGGGTGAGGGCTACACCTTC.